The T cell receptor (beta chain) under discussion was sequenced for a study of CXCR3-negative and CXCR3-positive naive CD8 T cells. Study outcomes and limitations: Researchers report that CXCR3-positive naive cells carry more hydrophobic TRB CDR3s than CXCR3-negative naive cells.

The authors prepared UMI-labeled TRB cDNA libraries by 5' RACE. For each CDR3 protein, TCRdb gives one entry from its re-call of the 5' RACE reads, without DNA. The sample has some 120,000 distinct CDR3 sequences; the top ten hold 0.5% to 0.75%. Germline V gene data show CDR1 as MNHEY and CDR2 as SVGAGI. This CDR3 comprises 12 residues. Naive CD8+ T cells carried a CD45RO-CCR7+CD27+CD95- phenotype. Note on this clonotype: Its antigen is not identified.

This chain connects TRBV6-5 to TRBJ2-1. The source material was naive CXCR3+ CD8+ T cells from blood. Specified subset: CD45RO-CCR7+CD27+CD95- naive CD8+ T cells expressing CXCR3 (TNR3+). The TCR sequence derives from a human donor in good health. Some clones in this sample may be carry-over from other donors' samples. The CDR3 loop is CASSPQNNEQFF.